The clone carrying this T cell receptor beta chain was found once. Its antigen is not known. The data were taken from a study of response to subunit inactivated influenza vaccine. With V trimmed by 4 bases and J by 6 bases, 12 bases remained unmatched. Germline values: CDR1 SGHDN, CDR2 FVKESK. The CDR3 has 17 amino acids. Study-level results: New T cells are recruited in small numbers by each seasonal influenza vaccination, according to the authors' suggestion.

One entry per CDR3 protein results from TCRdb running MiXCR on the RT-PCR reads. This table holds 600,000 to 850,000 distinct CDR3 sequences, roughly 15% found once. The V call is TRBV14, the J call TRBJ2-1, with 10 bases that match TRBD2. This receptor was obtained from a man aged 50 to 60 who received an inactivated influenza vaccine. The source material was PBMCs from blood, sampled less than 15 days before vaccination. The CDR3 DNA reads as TGTGCCAGCAGCCCCTATGGAGCGGGAGGGCCCGGCAATGAGCAGTTCTTC. Translation: CASSPYGAGGPGNEQFF. The whole variable domain, remainder taken from reference TRBV14 and TRBJ2-1, is EAGVTQFPSHSVIEKGQTVTLRCDPISGHDNLYWYRRVMGKEIKFLLHFVKESKQDESGMPNNRFLAERTGGTYSTLKVQPAELEDSGVYFCASSPYGAGGPGNEQFFGPGTRLTVL.